Shown below are 4 T cell receptor beta chains from a single sample sequenced in a study of blood T cell repertoires in COVID-19. Measured with immunoSEQ multiplex PCR; TCRdb has only the in-frame clones, and not every one. The profile shows 100,000 to 150,000 clones, approximately 89% of them singletons. The sequencing input was peripheral blood. Receptors originate from a woman older than 75 with COVID-19, enrolled during active disease.

The genes are TRBV7-2 and TRBJ1-1, with 9 bases fitting TRBD1. Germline loops: CDR1 SGHTA, CDR2 FQGNSA. The CDR3 contains 14 residues. Unmatched junction bases numbered 2, after V lost 5 bases and J lost 1 base. CDR3 amino acids: CASSRDRENTEAFF. The CDR3 DNA sequence: TGTGCCAGCAGCCGGGACAGGGAGAACACTGAAGCTTTCTTT.

The chain employs TRBV7-2 and TRBJ1-2; unclear D gene. Germline CDR1 reads SGHTA; CDR2 reads FQGNSA. The CDR3 totals 12 residues. Trimming pared 0 bases from V and 8 bases from J, leaving 7 bases between. This CDR3 is CASSLASKGYTF. The CDR3 DNA is TGTGCCAGCAGCTTAGCCAGTAAAGGCTACACCTTC. Full variable domain (rest looked up from reference TRBV7-2 and TRBJ1-2): GAGVSQSPSNKVTEKGKDVELRCDPISGHTALYWYRQSLGQGLEFLIYFQGNSAPDKSGLPSDRFSAERTGGSVSTLTIQRTQQEDSAVYLCASSLASKGYTFGSGTRLTVV.

The V gene is TRBV4-2, the J gene TRBJ1-6, with 7 bases fitting TRBD1. The CDR3 is 16 amino acids. Trimming removed 0 bases from V and 6 bases from J; junction bases left unmatched: 5. The germline V gene encodes CDR1 LGHNA and CDR2 YNFKEQ. The CDR3: CASSQDRDRANSPLHF. For the CDR3, the DNA is TGTGCCAGCAGCCAAGATCGTGACAGGGCTAATTCACCCCTCCACTTT.

CDR3 region: CASSLTPNYGYTF. The CDR3 DNA sequence: TGTGCCAGCAGTTTAACACCTAACTATGGCTACACCTTC. This chain uses TRBV28 with TRBJ1-2; D remains unclear. CDR1 MDHEN and CDR2 SYDVKM come from the germline V gene. Trimming pared 2 bases from V and 0 bases from J, leaving 4 bases between. The CDR3 has 13 amino acids.